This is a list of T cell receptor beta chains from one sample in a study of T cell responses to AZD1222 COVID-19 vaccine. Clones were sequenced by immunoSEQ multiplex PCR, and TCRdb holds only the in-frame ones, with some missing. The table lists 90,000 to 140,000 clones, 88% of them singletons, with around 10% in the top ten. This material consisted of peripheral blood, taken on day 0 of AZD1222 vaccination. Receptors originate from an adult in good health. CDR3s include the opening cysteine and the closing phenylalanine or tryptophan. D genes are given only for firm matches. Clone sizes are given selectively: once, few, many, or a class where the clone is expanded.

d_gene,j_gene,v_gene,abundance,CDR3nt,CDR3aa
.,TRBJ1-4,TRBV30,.,TGTGCCTGGAGGACCGGACTCACCGGTGAAAAACTGTTTTTT,CAWRTGLTGEKLFF
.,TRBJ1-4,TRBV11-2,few,TGTGCCAGCAGCCCGGGACCTAATGAAAAACTGTTTTTT,CASSPGPNEKLFF
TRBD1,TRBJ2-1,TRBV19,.,TGTGCCAGTGGACAGGGGGGTTACAATGAGCAGTTCTTC,CASGQGGYNEQFF
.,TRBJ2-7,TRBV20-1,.,TGCAGTGCTAGAGATCGAGACTGCCAGGTTTTC,CSARDRDCQVF
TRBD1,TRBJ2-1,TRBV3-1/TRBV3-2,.,TGTGCCAGCAGCCAAGGGGACAGGGGTTTCGATGAGCAGTTCTTC,CASSQGDRGFDEQFF
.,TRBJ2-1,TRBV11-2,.,TGTGCCAGCAGCGGAGGGTTTGAGCAGTTCTTC,CASSGGFEQFF
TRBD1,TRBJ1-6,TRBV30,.,TGTGCCTGGAGTACGGGGAAAGGGGGCGGCAATTCACCCCTCCACTTT,CAWSTGKGGGNSPLHF
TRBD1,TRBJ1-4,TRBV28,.,TGTGCCAGCAGTTTAGGGCAGGGGGTCGGAAAACTGTTTTTT,CASSLGQGVGKLFF
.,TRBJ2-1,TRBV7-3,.,TGTGCCAGCAGCGCCCGGTTAGGCAATGAGCAGTTCTTC,CASSARLGNEQFF
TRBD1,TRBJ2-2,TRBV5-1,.,TGCGCCAGCAGTCCCTCTCCAGGGGGCACCGGGGAGCTGTTTTTT,CASSPSPGGTGELFF
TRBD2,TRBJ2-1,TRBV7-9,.,TGTGCCAGCAGCTCGACTAGCGGGCCGAGCTCCTACAATGAGCAGTTCTTC,CASSSTSGPSSYNEQFF
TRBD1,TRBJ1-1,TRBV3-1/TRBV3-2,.,TGTGCCAGCAGCCAATTCGGGACAGGGGGCCGAGCTTTCTTT,CASSQFGTGGRAFF
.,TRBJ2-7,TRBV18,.,TGTGCCAGCTCACCGGGGTTGGCTACCGCTGAAGAGCAGTACTTC,CASSPGLATAEEQYF
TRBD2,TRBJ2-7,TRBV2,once,TGTGCCAGCAGGATACAAAGCGGGAACTACGAGCAGTACTTC,CASRIQSGNYEQYF
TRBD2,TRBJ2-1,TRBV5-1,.,TGCGCCAGCAACAGGGTAGCGGGAGAGGGTGAGCAGTTCTTC,CASNRVAGEGEQFF
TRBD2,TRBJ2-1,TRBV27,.,TGTGCCAGCAGTTTATCGGGACTAGCGAATAATGAGCAGTTCTTC,CASSLSGLANNEQFF
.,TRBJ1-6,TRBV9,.,TGTGCCAGCAGCGTAGCCATCCGGGCGGGTAATAATTCACCCCTCCACTTT,CASSVAIRAGNNSPLHF
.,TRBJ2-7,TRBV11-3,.,TGTGCCAGCAGCCTCCTCCCCTACGAGCAGTACTTC,CASSLLPYEQYF
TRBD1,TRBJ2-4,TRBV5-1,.,TGCGCCAGCAGCTTGTCCGGGACAGGGGCCTCAAACATTCAGTACTTC,CASSLSGTGASNIQYF
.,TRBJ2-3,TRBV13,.,TGTGCCAGCAGCCTGGTTGGCCTGGCAGATACGCAGTATTTT,CASSLVGLADTQYF
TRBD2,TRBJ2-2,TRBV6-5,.,TGTGCCGGGGGCGCGGGGGGGAACACCGGGGAGCTGTTTTTT,CAGGAGGNTGELFF
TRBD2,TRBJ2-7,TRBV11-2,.,TGTGCCAGCAGCTCTTCTAGCGGTATCGGGCAGTACTTC,CASSSSSGIGQYF
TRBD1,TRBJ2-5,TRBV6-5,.,TGTGCCAGCAGGACAGGGGGCACGTTGGGGGAGACCCAGTACTTC,CASRTGGTLGETQYF
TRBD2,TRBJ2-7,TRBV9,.,TGTGCCAGCAGCGTCAGCGGGAGGGGTGGCGAGCAGTACTTC,CASSVSGRGGEQYF
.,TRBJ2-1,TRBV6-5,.,TGTGCCAGCAGTTACTCGGGATGGAGCTCCTACAATGAGCAGTTCTTC,CASSYSGWSSYNEQFF
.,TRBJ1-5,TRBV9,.,TGTGCCAGCAGCGCGAGGGGTAGCAATCAGCCCCAGCATTTT,CASSARGSNQPQHF
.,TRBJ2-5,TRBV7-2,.,TGTGCCAGCAGCTTAGTCAGGGAGGAGACCCAGTACTTC,CASSLVREETQYF
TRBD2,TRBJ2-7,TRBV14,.,TGTGCCAGCAGCCAAGAGGGACTAGCGGGCTACGAGCAGTACTTC,CASSQEGLAGYEQYF
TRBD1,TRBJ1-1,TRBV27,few,TGTGCCAGCAGTCCCCACAGGGGGCGCACGGGGTTTGAAGCTTTCTTT,CASSPHRGRTGFEAFF
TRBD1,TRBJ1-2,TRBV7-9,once,TGTGCCAGCAGCTTATCGCAGGGGGGAGGAGGCTACACCTTC,CASSLSQGGGGYTF
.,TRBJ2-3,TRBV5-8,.,TGTGCCACCTCACTTGTTGCGGATACGCAGTATTTT,CATSLVADTQYF
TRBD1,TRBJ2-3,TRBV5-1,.,TGCGCCAGCAGCGGGGGACAGGGAATGGATACGCAGTATTTT,CASSGGQGMDTQYF
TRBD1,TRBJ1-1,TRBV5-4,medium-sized,TGTGCCAGCAGCCCAGGGGGACCCACTGAAGCTTTCTTT,CASSPGGPTEAFF
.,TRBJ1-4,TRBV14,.,TGTGCCAGCAGCCCCAACCTGAGGAAAAAACTGTTTTTT,CASSPNLRKKLFF
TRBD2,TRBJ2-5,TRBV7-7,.,TGTGCCAGCAGCTTAGGGACTAGCGGCCAAGAGACCCAGTACTTC,CASSLGTSGQETQYF
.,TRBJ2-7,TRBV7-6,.,TGTGCCAGCAGCTTAGGAGAGGGTCTGTTATCCTACGAGCAGTACTTC,CASSLGEGLLSYEQYF
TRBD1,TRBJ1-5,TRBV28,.,TGTGCCAGCAACCCGGGACAGGCGATAAATCAGCCCCAGCATTTT,CASNPGQAINQPQHF
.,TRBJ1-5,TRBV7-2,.,TGTGCCAGCAGCTTTGACAGGACGACTAATCAGCCCCAGCATTTT,CASSFDRTTNQPQHF
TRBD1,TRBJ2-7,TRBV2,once,TGTGCCAGCAGACAGGGGACGATCGCCTACGAGCAGTACTTC,CASRQGTIAYEQYF
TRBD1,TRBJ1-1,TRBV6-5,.,TGTGCCACCTTAAGACAGGGAATGAACACTGAAGCTTTCTTT,CATLRQGMNTEAFF
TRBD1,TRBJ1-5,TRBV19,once,TGTGCCAGCACCAAATTACAGGGGAAGAATCAGCCCCAGCATTTT,CASTKLQGKNQPQHF
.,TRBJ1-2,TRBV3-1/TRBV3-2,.,TGTGCCAGCAGCCCGGGACCACCGAGGGCTCTCTATGGCTACACCTTC,CASSPGPPRALYGYTF
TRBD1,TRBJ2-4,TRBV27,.,TGTGCCAGCAGTTCCGTCGGGGGACAGGGGTCTTACATTCAGTACTTC,CASSSVGGQGSYIQYF
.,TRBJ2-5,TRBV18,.,TGTGCCAGCTCGGAGATTCAAGCCGGTGAGACCCAGTACTTC,CASSEIQAGETQYF
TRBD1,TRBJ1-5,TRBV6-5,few,TGTGCCAGCAGTTATCAGGGGGCGGGTCAGCCCCAGCATTTT,CASSYQGAGQPQHF
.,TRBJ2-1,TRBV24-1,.,TGTGCCACCAGTGATGGTAGCTCCTACAATGAGCAGTTCTTC,CATSDGSSYNEQFF
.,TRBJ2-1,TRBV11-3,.,TGTGCCAGCAGCTTAGTTGAGTTAGGAGAGCAGTTCTTC,CASSLVELGEQFF
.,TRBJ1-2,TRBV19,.,TGTGCCACTAAAAACGGAGCCAACTATGGCTACACCTTC,CATKNGANYGYTF
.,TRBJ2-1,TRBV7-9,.,TGTGCCAGCAGCCCGTCGGTTAGCGGAGTGGGTGAGCAGTTCTTC,CASSPSVSGVGEQFF